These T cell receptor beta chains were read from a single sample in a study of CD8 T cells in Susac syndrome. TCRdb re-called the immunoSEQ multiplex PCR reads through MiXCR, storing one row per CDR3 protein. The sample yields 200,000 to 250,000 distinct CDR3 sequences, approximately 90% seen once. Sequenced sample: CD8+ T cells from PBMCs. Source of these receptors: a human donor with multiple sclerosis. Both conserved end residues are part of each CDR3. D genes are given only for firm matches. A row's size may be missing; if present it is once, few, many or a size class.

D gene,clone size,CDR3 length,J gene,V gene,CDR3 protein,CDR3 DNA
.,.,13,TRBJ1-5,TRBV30,CAWSRGGLEPQHF,TGTGCCTGGAGTCGTGGGGGATTGGAGCCCCAGCATTTT
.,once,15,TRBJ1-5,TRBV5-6,CASSLLGAANQPQHF,TGTGCCAGCAGCTTGTTGGGGGCAGCCAATCAGCCCCAGCATTTT
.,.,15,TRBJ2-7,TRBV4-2,CASSHQAAPSYEQYF,TGTGCCAGCAGCCATCAAGCGGCGCCCTCCTACGAGCAGTACTTC
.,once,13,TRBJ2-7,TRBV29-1,CSARAGASYEQYF,TGCAGCGCTCGAGCGGGCGCTTCCTACGAGCAGTACTTC
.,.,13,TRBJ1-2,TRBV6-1,CASSERGNYGYTF,TGTGCCAGCAGTGAACGCGGTAACTATGGCTACACCTTC
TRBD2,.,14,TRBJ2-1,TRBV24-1,CATSDGSRGDEQFF,TGTGCCACCAGTGATGGTTCCCGGGGGGATGAGCAGTTCTTC
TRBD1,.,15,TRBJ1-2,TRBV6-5,CASSYERGQNYGYTF,TGTGCCAGCAGTTACGAGAGGGGGCAAAACTATGGCTACACCTTC
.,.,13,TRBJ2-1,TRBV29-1,CSARGSSYNEQFF,TGCAGCGCAAGGGGTAGCTCCTACAATGAGCAGTTCTTC
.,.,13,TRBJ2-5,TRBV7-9,CASSFPGLETQYF,TGTGCCAGCAGCTTCCCGGGACTAGAGACCCAGTACTTC
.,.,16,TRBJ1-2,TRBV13,CASSATEGPVSYGYTF,TGTGCCAGCAGCGCCACTGAAGGACCGGTCAGCTATGGCTACACCTTC
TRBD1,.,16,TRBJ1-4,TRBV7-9,CASSSIEGQIDEKLFF,TGTGCCAGCAGCTCCATAGAGGGACAGATCGATGAAAAACTGTTTTTT
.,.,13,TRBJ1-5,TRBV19,CASMESSNQPQHF,TGTGCCAGTATGGAATCGAGCAATCAGCCCCAGCATTTT
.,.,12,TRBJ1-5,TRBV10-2,CASSASNQPQHF,TGCGCCAGCAGTGCCAGCAATCAGCCCCAGCATTTT
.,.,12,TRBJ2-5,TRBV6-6,CASSYFLETQYF,TGTGCCAGCAGTTACTTCCTGGAGACCCAGTACTTC
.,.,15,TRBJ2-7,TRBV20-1,CSAIGGGGRSYEQYF,TGCAGTGCGATAGGGGGAGGGGGGCGAAGCTACGAGCAGTACTTC
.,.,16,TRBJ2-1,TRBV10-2,CASSEWSGSSYNEQFF,TGCGCCAGCAGTGAGTGGAGCGGTAGCTCCTACAATGAGCAGTTCTTC
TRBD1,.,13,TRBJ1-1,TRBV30,CAWSWTGTTEAFF,TGTGCCTGGAGTTGGACAGGTACCACTGAAGCTTTCTTT
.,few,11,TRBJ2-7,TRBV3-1,CASSQGREQYF,TGTGCCAGCAGCCAAGGGAGGGAGCAGTACTTC
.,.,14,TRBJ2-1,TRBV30,CAWSRKAPYNEQFF,TGTGCCTGGAGTAGGAAGGCCCCCTACAATGAGCAGTTCTTC
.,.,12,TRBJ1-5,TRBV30,CAWSVMDQPQHF,TGTGCCTGGAGTGTTATGGATCAGCCCCAGCATTTT
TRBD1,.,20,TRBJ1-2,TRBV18,CASSPWIAEALGQLNYGYTF,TGTGCCAGCTCACCATGGATCGCCGAAGCCTTGGGACAGCTCAACTATGGCTACACCTTC
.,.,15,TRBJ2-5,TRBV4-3,CASSQDLGGQETQYF,TGCGCCAGCAGCCAAGATTTGGGCGGACAAGAGACCCAGTACTTC
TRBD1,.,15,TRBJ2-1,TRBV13,CASRTGGTLYNEQFF,TGTGCCAGCAGAACAGGGGGTACCCTCTACAATGAGCAGTTCTTC
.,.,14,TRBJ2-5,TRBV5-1,CASSHGTAQETQYF,TGCGCCAGCAGCCACGGGACGGCCCAAGAGACCCAGTACTTC
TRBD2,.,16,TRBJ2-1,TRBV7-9,CASSLSPVRAGNEQFF,TGTGCCAGCAGCTTATCACCCGTGAGAGCGGGGAATGAGCAGTTCTTC
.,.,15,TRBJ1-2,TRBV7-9,CASSPRDLGLDGYTF,TGTGCCAGCAGCCCCCGGGACTTGGGCCTGGATGGCTACACCTTC
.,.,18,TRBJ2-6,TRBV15,CATSRDRGISSGANVLTF,TGTGCCACCAGCAGAGATCGGGGCATTTCCTCTGGGGCCAACGTCCTGACTTTC
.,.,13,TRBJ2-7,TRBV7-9,CASSPAKFYEQYF,TGTGCCAGCAGCCCGGCGAAGTTCTACGAGCAGTACTTC
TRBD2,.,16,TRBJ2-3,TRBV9,CASSHSGGGGTDTQYF,TGTGCCAGCAGCCACAGCGGGGGCGGCGGCACAGATACGCAGTATTTT
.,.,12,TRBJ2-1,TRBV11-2,CASSQDPFEQFF,TGTGCCAGCAGCCAAGACCCATTTGAGCAGTTCTTC
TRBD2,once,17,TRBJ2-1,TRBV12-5,CASGLAPGTSGRGEQFF,TGTGCTAGTGGTTTGGCCCCCGGGACTAGCGGGAGAGGGGAGCAGTTCTTC
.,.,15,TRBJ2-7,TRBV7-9,CASSQGPGRSYEQYF,TGTGCCAGCAGTCAGGGCCCCGGAAGATCCTACGAGCAGTACTTC
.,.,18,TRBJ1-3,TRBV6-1,CASSELRSSTSSGNTIYF,TGTGCCAGCAGTGAACTTCGGTCCTCTACAAGCTCTGGAAACACCATATATTTT
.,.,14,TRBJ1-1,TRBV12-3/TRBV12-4,CASKETWGDTEAFF,TGTGCCAGCAAGGAAACCTGGGGAGACACTGAAGCTTTCTTT
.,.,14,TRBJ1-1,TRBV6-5,CASTYGGGNTEAFF,TGTGCCAGCACCTACGGGGGTGGGAACACTGAAGCTTTCTTT
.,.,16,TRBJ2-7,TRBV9,CASSVGISSTYEEQYF,TGTGCCAGCAGCGTAGGCATATCGAGTACCTACGAAGAGCAGTACTTC
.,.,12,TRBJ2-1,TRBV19,CASSVRVGEQFF,TGTGCCAGTAGTGTCAGGGTTGGTGAGCAGTTCTTC
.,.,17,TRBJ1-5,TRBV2,CASSEALEGYSNQPQHF,TGTGCCAGCAGTGAAGCGCTGGAGGGCTATAGCAATCAGCCCCAGCATTTT
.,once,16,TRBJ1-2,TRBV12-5,CASGLGTGIGYYGYTF,TGTGCTAGTGGTTTGGGAACAGGGATAGGGTACTATGGCTACACCTTC
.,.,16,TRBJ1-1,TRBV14,CASSPYKLLTHTEAFF,TGTGCCAGCAGCCCTTACAAGTTACTCACCCACACTGAAGCTTTCTTT
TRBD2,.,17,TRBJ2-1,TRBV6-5,CASSSPGTSGRPNEQFF,TGTGCCAGCAGTTCCCCCGGGACTAGCGGCCGCCCAAATGAGCAGTTCTTC
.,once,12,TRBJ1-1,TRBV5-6,CASSLLGQEAFF,TGTGCCAGCAGCCTACTAGGACAGGAAGCTTTCTTT